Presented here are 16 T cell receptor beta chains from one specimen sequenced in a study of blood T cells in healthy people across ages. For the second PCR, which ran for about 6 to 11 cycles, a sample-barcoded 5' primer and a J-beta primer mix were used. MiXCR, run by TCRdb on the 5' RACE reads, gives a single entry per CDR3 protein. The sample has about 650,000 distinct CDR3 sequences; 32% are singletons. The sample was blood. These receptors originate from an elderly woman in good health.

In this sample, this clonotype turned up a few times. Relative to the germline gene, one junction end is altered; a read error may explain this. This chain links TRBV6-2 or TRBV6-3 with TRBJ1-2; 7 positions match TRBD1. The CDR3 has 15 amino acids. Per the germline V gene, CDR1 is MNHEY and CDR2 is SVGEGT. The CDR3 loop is CASGYLTGNNYGYTF. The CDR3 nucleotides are TGCGCCAGCGGTTATCTGACAGGGAACAACTATGGCTACACCTTC.

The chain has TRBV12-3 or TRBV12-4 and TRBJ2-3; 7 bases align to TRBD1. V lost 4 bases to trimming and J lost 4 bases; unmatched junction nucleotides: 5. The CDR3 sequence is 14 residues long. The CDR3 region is CASSWDRRSDTQYF. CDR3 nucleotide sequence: TGTGCCAGCAGTTGGGACAGACGATCAGATACGCAGTATTTT.

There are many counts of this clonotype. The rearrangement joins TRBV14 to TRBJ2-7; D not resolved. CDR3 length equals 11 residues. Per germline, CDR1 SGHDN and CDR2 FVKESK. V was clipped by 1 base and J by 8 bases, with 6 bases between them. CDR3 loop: CASSQGGQQYF. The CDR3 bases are TGTGCCAGCAGCCAAGGCGGCCAGCAGTACTTC. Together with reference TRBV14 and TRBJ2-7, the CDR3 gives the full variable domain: EAGVTQFPSHSVIEKGQTVTLRCDPISGHDNLYWYRRVMGKEIKFLLHFVKESKQDESGMPNNRFLAERTGGTYSTLKVQPAELEDSGVYFCASSQGGQQYFGPGTRLTVT.

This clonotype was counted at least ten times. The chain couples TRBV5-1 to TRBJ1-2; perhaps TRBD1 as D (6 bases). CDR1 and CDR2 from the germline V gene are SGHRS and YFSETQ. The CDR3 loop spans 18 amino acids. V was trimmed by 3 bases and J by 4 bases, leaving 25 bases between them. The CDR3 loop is CASSSIGGGSRKSYGYTF. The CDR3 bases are TGCGCCAGCAGCTCAATTGGGGGCGGCTCCAGAAAGAGCTATGGCTACACCTTC.

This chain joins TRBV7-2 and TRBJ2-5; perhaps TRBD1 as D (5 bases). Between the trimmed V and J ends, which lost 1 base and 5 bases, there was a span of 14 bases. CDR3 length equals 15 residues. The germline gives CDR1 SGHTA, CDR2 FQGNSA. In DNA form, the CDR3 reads TGTGCCAGCAGCTTAGATCCAGGGCCGCTGGAGACCCAGTACTTC. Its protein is CASSLDPGPLETQYF.

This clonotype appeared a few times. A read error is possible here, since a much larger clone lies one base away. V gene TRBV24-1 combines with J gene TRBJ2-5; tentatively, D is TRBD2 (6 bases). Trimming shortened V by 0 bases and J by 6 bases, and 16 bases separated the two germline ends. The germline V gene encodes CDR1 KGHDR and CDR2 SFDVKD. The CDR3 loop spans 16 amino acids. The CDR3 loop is CATSDLRDGGGQTQYF. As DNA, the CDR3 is TGTGCCACCAGTGATTTGAGGGACGGTGGAGGGCAGACCCAGTACTTC.

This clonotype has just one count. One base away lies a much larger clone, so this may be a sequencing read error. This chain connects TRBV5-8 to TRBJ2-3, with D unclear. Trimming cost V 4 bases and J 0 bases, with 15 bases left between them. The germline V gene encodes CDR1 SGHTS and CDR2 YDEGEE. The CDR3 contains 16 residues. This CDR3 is CASSRLLPVSTDTQYF. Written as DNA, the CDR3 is TGTGCCAGCAGCCGGCTTCTACCTGTTAGCACAGATACGCAGTATTTT.

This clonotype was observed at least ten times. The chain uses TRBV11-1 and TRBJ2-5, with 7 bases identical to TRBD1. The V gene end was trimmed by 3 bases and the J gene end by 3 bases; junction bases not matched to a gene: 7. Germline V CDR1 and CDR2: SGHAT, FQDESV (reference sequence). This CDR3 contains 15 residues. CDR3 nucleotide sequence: TGTGCCAGCAGCTTGAGAACAGGGGAAGAAGAGACCCAGTACTTC. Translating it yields CASSLRTGEEETQYF.

The CDR3 protein is CASSSTPGQGPYEQYF. CDR3 nucleotide sequence: TGTGCCAGCAGTTCAACTCCGGGACAGGGTCCCTACGAGCAGTACTTC. This rearrangement joins TRBV6-6 to TRBJ2-7, with 9 bases lining up with TRBD1. Germline V gene sequence: CDR1 MNHNY, CDR2 SVGAGI (reference sequence). This CDR3 region has 16 residues. V lost 4 bases and J lost 2; bases outside the gene matches: 9.

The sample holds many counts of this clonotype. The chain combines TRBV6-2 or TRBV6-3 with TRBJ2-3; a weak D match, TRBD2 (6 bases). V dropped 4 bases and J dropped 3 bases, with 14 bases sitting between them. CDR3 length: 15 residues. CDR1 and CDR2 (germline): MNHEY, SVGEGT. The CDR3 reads CASSFVGGYTDTQYF. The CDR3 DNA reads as TGTGCCAGCAGTTTCGTGGGGGGATATACAGATACGCAGTATTTT.

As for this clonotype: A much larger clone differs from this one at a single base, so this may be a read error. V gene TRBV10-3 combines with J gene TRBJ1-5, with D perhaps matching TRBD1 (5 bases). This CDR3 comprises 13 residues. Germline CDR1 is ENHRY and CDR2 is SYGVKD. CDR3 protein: CASSEAGHQPQHF. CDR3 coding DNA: TGTGCCAGCAGTGAGGCGGGACATCAGCCCCAGCATTTT.

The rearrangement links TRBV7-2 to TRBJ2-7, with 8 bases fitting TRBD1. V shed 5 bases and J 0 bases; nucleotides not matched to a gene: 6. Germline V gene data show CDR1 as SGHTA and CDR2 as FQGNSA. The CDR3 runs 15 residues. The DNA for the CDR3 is TGTGCCAGCAGCCAGGGACAGGATGTCTCCTACGAGCAGTACTTC. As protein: CASSQGQDVSYEQYF.

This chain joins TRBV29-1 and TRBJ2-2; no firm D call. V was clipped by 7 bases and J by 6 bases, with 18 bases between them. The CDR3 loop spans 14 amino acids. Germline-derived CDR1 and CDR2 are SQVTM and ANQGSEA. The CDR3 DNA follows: TGCAGCGCTGGAACAGATCGGTTGTCCGGGGAGCTGTTTTTT. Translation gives CSAGTDRLSGELFF.

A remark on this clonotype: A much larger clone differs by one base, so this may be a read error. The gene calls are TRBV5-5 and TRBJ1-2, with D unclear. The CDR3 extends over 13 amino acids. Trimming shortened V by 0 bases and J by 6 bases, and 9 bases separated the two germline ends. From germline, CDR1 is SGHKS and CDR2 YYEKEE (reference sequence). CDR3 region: CASSLAGCDGYTF. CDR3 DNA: TGTGCCAGCAGCTTGGCTGGGTGCGATGGCTACACCTTC.

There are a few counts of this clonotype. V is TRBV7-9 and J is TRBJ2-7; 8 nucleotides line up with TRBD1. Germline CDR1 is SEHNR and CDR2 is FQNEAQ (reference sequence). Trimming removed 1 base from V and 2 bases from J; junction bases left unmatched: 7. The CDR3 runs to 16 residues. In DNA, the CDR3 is TGTGCCAGCAGCTTAGGGGGGACAGGTAAAGCCTACGAGCAGTACTTC. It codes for CASSLGGTGKAYEQYF.

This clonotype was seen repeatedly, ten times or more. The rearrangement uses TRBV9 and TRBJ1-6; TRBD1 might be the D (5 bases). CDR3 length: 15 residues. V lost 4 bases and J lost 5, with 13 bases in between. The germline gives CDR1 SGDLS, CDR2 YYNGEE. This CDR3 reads CASSPQGLHNSPLHF. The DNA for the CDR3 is TGTGCCAGCAGCCCCCAGGGACTGCATAATTCACCCCTCCACTTT.